This record concerns one TCR beta chain sequence. Its antigen is undetermined. Other DNA sequences in this sample translate to the same CDR3. The table came from immunoSEQ multiplex PCR; TCRdb's copy has only in-frame clones and leaves some out. The sample lists over 35,000 clones, more than 70% seen once, with around 0.25% in the top ten. CDR3 length equals 14 residues. V was cut by 0 bases and J by 4 bases, with 10 bases left in between. Germline-derived CDR1 and CDR2 are SGHRS and YFSETQ. The data stem from a study of siplizumab effects on memory and regulatory T cells. Regarding the study as a whole: The alloresponse seemed to draw substantially on naive T cells, which appeared more diverse than memory cells.

The specimen sequenced was naive CD4+ T cells sorted from blood. The chain combines TRBV5-1 with TRBJ1-1; D remains unclear. This TCR derives from a human donor in good health. The chain's CDR3 is CASSLARGGTEAFF. In DNA, the CDR3 is TGCGCCAGCAGCTTGGCTCGGGGAGGCACTGAAGCTTTCTTT.